One sample yielded the 21 T cell receptor beta chains listed below, sequenced in a study of identical twins' blood T cells. From the 5' RACE reads, TCRdb called clonotypes with MiXCR, one entry per CDR3 protein. The repertoire holds 300,000 to 400,000 distinct CDR3 sequences, roughly 31% seen once, with more than 5.5% in the top ten. The sample comprised PBMCs. The source is a woman aged 18-49 years in good health.

Of note for this clonotype: One end of the junction varies from germline; a read error may be responsible. The V and J genes are TRBV12-5 and TRBJ1-1, with D possibly TRBD1 on 6 matching bases. Germline values: CDR1 LGHNT, CDR2 FRNRAP. This CDR3 has 15 residues. The CDR3 sequence is CASGLAYGGHTEVFF. The CDR3 bases are TGTGCTAGTGGTTTGGCGTACGGGGGGCACACTGAAGTTTTCTTT.

This clonotype was picked up a small number of times. CDR3 sequence (DNA): TGTGCCACCCAGGACCCCTATAATTCACCCCTCCACTTT. Translation: CATQDPYNSPLHF. The chain combines TRBV19 with TRBJ1-6; D is uncertain. Trimming took off 10 bases at V and 2 bases at J, with 9 bases between the two ends. Germline V gives CDR1 LNHDA, CDR2 SQIVND (reference sequence). This CDR3 has 13 amino acids.

J is TRBJ1-1 and V is TRBV5-4; tentatively, D is TRBD1 (6 bases). Germline-derived CDR1 and CDR2 are SGHNT and YYREEE (reference sequence). The CDR3 is 16 amino acids. V lost 4 bases to trimming and J lost 3 bases, with 19 bases between them. The CDR3 DNA follows: TGTGCCAGCAGCCCACTAAGGAGACAGGAAGACACTGAAGCTTTCTTT. Translated, it gives CASSPLRRQEDTEAFF.

J is TRBJ2-1 and V is TRBV9; 13 positions agree with TRBD2. Germline lookup yields CDR1 SGDLS and CDR2 YYNGEE. The CDR3 sequence is 16 residues long. J was trimmed by 5 bases and V by 4 bases; bases with no gene match: 6. CDR3 protein: CASSSRGLAGNNEQFF. The CDR3 DNA sequence: TGTGCCAGCAGCTCTAGGGGACTAGCGGGAAACAATGAGCAGTTCTTC. The whole variable domain, remainder taken from reference TRBV9 and TRBJ2-1, is DSGVTQTPKHLITATGQRVTLRCSPRSGDLSVYWYQQSLDQGLQFLIQYYNGEERAKGNILERFSAQQFPDLHSELNLSSLELGDSALYFCASSSRGLAGNNEQFFGPGTRLTVL.

In its sample, this clonotype was seen a few times. The chain uses TRBV12-3 or TRBV12-4 and TRBJ2-2, with TRBD1 matching 9 bases. V was pared by 6 bases and J by 1 base, with 9 bases of the junction left unmatched. The length of the CDR3 is 17 residues. Written as DNA, the CDR3 is TGTGCCAGCAGGGCGGACAGGGGAGTATTGAACACCGGGGAGCTGTTTTTT. As protein: CASRADRGVLNTGELFF.

The chain joins TRBV4-3 to TRBJ1-1, with D perhaps TRBD1 (5 bases). The CDR3 is made up of 14 amino acids. Germline V gives CDR1 LGHNA, CDR2 YSLEER. V was shortened by 3 bases and J by 1 base, with 9 bases between the two germline ends. CDR3 loop: CASSHRDANTEAFF. For the CDR3, the DNA is TGCGCCAGCAGCCACCGGGACGCGAACACTGAAGCTTTCTTT.

This clonotype showed up just a few times. The rearrangement links TRBV12-3 or TRBV12-4 to TRBJ1-3; 7 bases align to TRBD1. The CDR3 spans 17 residues. With V trimmed by 1 base and J by 0 bases, 6 bases remained unmatched. The CDR3 bases are TGTGCCAGCAGTTTAGGGGACAGATCACGCTCTGGAAACACCATATATTTT. Translation gives CASSLGDRSRSGNTIYF.

There are many counts of this clonotype. V and J are TRBV29-1 and TRBJ2-3; D remains ambiguous. The V end was cut by 1 base, the J end by 0 bases, with 5 bases between. CDR3 length: 13 amino acids. The germline gives CDR1 SQVTM, CDR2 ANQGSEA. DNA of the CDR3: TGCAGCGTTGAAGGCCACAGCACAGATACGCAGTATTTT. Protein sequence: CSVEGHSTDTQYF.

On this clonotype itself: A read error may explain this, as a much larger clone is one base away. The chain recombines TRBV20-1 with TRBJ1-5; unclear D gene. This CDR3 comprises 15 residues. The ends were cut back, 6 bases at V and 2 bases at J, with 17 bases in the middle. From germline, CDR1 is DFQATT and CDR2 SNEGSKA (reference sequence). CDR3 amino acids: CSARPGHSGNQPQHF. DNA for the CDR3: TGCAGTGCACGACCCGGCCACAGTGGCAATCAGCCCCAGCATTTT.

This clonotype was observed a single time. The gene calls are TRBV19 and TRBJ1-2; 9 bases map to TRBD1. Trimming cost V 3 bases and J 7 bases; bases outside gene matches: 12. The CDR3 covers 16 residues. Germline V lookup: CDR1 LNHDA, CDR2 SQIVND (reference sequence). The DNA for the CDR3 is TGTGCCAGTAGTATCGCCGGTAACAGGGGGCACAGTGGCTACACCTTC. Translating it yields CASSIAGNRGHSGYTF.

This clonotype was seen only a few times. The rearrangement uses TRBV7-2 and TRBJ2-3, with 11 bases identical to TRBD2. Germline V gene lookup returns CDR1 SGHTA and CDR2 FQGNSA. The CDR3 totals 16 residues. V gave up 1 base and J gave up 2 bases; unmatched junction bases: 2. DNA of the CDR3: TGTGCCAGCAGCTTAGGACTAGCGGGGTTCACAGATACGCAGTATTTT. It translates to CASSLGLAGFTDTQYF.

The gene calls are TRBV18 and TRBJ1-2; 10 bases align to TRBD1. Trimming cost V 3 bases and J 4 bases; bases outside gene matches: 5. Germline CDR1 KGHSH, CDR2 LQKENI. This CDR3 spans 15 amino acids. Here the CDR3 DNA reads TGTGCCAGCTCACCCGGGACAGGGGCGGTCTATGGCTACACCTTC. Translation: CASSPGTGAVYGYTF.

This clonotype appeared many times. The CDR3 DNA is TGTGCCAGCAGCATAAACGGGAACTATGGCTACACCTTC. Amino acid sequence: CASSINGNYGYTF. The J gene is TRBJ1-2, the V gene TRBV21-1. TRBV21-1 is an annotated pseudogene. The CDR3 extends over 13 amino acids.

This clonotype was detected only once. The junction does not match germline at one end; this may be a read error. The CDR3 protein is CSVRGSPAFF. CDR3 coding DNA: TGCAGTGTTAGAGGGTCGCCAGCTTTCTTT. The chain joins TRBV20-1 to TRBJ1-1; unclear D gene. Germline CDR1 and CDR2: DFQATT and SNEGSKA (reference sequence). The CDR3 extends over 10 amino acids.

The chain has TRBV2 and TRBJ1-1, with a tentative D call TRBD1 (6 bases). The CDR3 has 17 amino acids. The V end lost 6 bases, the J end lost 2 bases, and 22 bases lay between the germline ends. The V gene's germline CDR1 is SNHLY and CDR2 FYNNEI. The CDR3: CASSGPQGGAFNTEAFF. The CDR3, as DNA: TGTGCCAGCAGCGGACCTCAAGGGGGGGCTTTTAACACTGAAGCTTTCTTT.

This clonotype has just a few counts. V usage is TRBV4-1 and J usage is TRBJ1-2; D is possibly TRBD1 (5 bases). Germline CDR1 reads MGHRA; CDR2 reads YSYEKL. V shed 4 bases and J shed 0 bases, with 12 bases lying between them. CDR3 length equals 15 residues. The CDR3 region has the DNA TGCGCCAGCAGCCCCATTAGGGGAGCTAACTATGGCTACACCTTC. It codes for CASSPIRGANYGYTF.

The sample holds a few counts of this clonotype. V and J are TRBV19 and TRBJ2-1; 10 positions match TRBD1. This CDR3 has 16 residues. Germline CDR1 LNHDA, CDR2 SQIVND (reference sequence). The trim removed 4 bases at V and 4 bases at J, leaving 7 bases unmatched. CDR3 bases: TGTGCCAGTAGTAAGAGGGGGACAGGGGATTACAATGAGCAGTTCTTC. Translated, it gives CASSKRGTGDYNEQFF.

Many counts were recorded for this clonotype. This chain joins TRBV7-2 and TRBJ2-2; possibly TRBD2 for D (6 bases). Germline CDR1 and CDR2: SGHTA and FQGNSA. This CDR3 has 16 residues. The V end lost 2 bases, the J end lost 2 bases, and 12 bases lay between the germline ends. The CDR3 loop is CASSLLGLKNTGELFF. CDR3 DNA sequence: TGTGCCAGCAGCTTACTCGGACTAAAAAACACCGGGGAGCTGTTTTTT. Complete variable domain (other parts from reference TRBV7-2 and TRBJ2-2): GAGVSQSPSNKVTEKGKDVELRCDPISGHTALYWYRQSLGQGLEFLIYFQGNSAPDKSGLPSDRFSAERTGGSVSTLTIQRTQQEDSAVYLCASSLLGLKNTGELFFGEGSRLTVL.

CDR3 DNA: TGTGCCAGCAGGAAAGAGGTTACAACCCTCAATGAGCAGTTCTTC. Translating gives CASRKEVTTLNEQFF. This chain uses TRBV6-1 with TRBJ2-1; the D is unclear. Germline CDR1 MNHNS, CDR2 SASEGT. V lost 6 bases and J lost 6, with 18 bases in between. This CDR3 has 15 residues.

This clonotype was counted only a few times. The chain couples TRBV29-1 to TRBJ2-2; a possible D gene is TRBD1 (6 bases). Deletions cut 7 bases from V and 5 bases from J, with 17 bases between. The germline gives CDR1 SQVTM, CDR2 ANQGSEA. This CDR3 is 14 amino acids long. The CDR3 loop is CSGGSRGRTGELFF. The CDR3 DNA is TGCAGCGGTGGGAGCAGGGGCAGGACCGGGGAGCTGTTTTTT.

The rearrangement links TRBV29-1 to TRBJ2-3; 12 bases are a match to TRBD2. Germline V gene data show CDR1 as SQVTM and CDR2 as ANQGSEA. The CDR3 spans 14 residues. V lost 7 bases to trimming and J lost 5 bases; unmatched junction nucleotides: 7. Here the CDR3 reads CSGATSGSRDTQYF. Written as DNA, the CDR3 is TGCAGCGGTGCGACTAGCGGGAGTAGAGATACGCAGTATTTT.